This T cell receptor (beta chain) was captured by sequencing in a study of OX40 agonist ivuxolimab in advanced cancers. Study-wide background: Each dose-escalation patient presented with hepatocellular carcinoma, melanoma, renal cell or head and neck cancer. Earlier treatment with anti-PD-1, anti-PD-L1 or anti-CTLA-4 was permitted, and around 36% had received some.

Points from the study as a whole: In CD8+ T cells, expanded clones were on average more numerous than in CD4+. With doses of 0.1 to 3.0 mg/kg, CD4+ and CD8+ blood T cells had undergone clonal expansion by week 6.

This table comes from immunoSEQ multiplex PCR, and its TCRdb copy is limited to in-frame clones, with some not included. The table includes 55,000 to 80,000 clones, approximately 85% detected once. To note about this clone: Its antigen remains unidentified.

V was trimmed by 1 base and J by 2 bases, leaving 8 bases between them. This CDR3 has 15 amino acids. Germline V gene data show CDR1 as SGHTA and CDR2 as FQGNSA. The sequenced sample was CD4+ or CD8+ T cells sorted from blood, obtained in a trial of the OX40 agonist ivuxolimab. This sequence joins TRBV7-2 and TRBJ1-4; D uncertain. The sequence was collected from an adult with an advanced solid tumor such as melanoma, head and neck, liver or kidney cancer. This CDR3 reads CASSLGPATNEKLFF. The CDR3 DNA is TGTGCCAGCAGCTTAGGGCCCGCCACTAATGAAAAACTGTTTTTT.